A single T cell receptor beta chain is shown here with its context. This receptor's antigen is unknown. No base quality information exists; no much larger clone differs at one position. This entry comes from a study of blood T cell repertoires in COVID-19 (dated by TCRdb to 2019 to 2021). About the investigation overall: Collaborator samples came from the United States, Italy and Spain and covered acute and convalescent phases of COVID-19. The sample metadata nearly always contained a de-identified subject ID, COVID-19 status, age in years and sex. Samples were obtained from the ongoing ImmuneRACE study (first 160 participants) and from over 1,000 subjects provided by 6 global collaborators. Where available, HLA class I and class II types were taken from metadata supplied by the sample provider and were not determined by assay-based typing. Subjects who had been exposed to COVID-19, were actively infected with it, or had recovered from it provided the deeply sampled blood TCRbeta repertoires that made up the dataset. The prospective study material was composed of cDNA or gDNA derived from T cells, B-cell-depleted T cells, or PBMCs. The repertoires were released in a freely available public database meant as a resource for research on the immune response to SARS-CoV-2.

Paper-wide results and their limitations: Clinical and demographic metadata were provided uncurated, with the amount varying by source and participant.

TCRbeta CDR3 regions were amplified from genomic DNA using the immunoSEQ Assay, a bias-controlled multiplex PCR. The source study handled its data this way. The number of nucleated cells in each sample was estimated by amplification of reference gene primers within the assay. Sequence reads were collapsed and filtered to measure the absolute abundance of every unique TCRbeta CDR3 rearrangement. For each sample, productive Simpson clonality was calculated as the square root of Simpson's diversity index across productive rearrangements. As stored in TCRdb, this immuneACCESS dataset retains in-frame rearrangements with V and J assigned. A fraction of the clones does not appear; measured against another copy, unresolved V genes explain less than half of the discrepancy, and the remainder lacks a known reason. Clone size and the V and J calls come from that table; the DNA yielded D and trimming. The sample profile shows about 130,000 clones; about 80% of them were found once. The ten largest clones take up about 16% of the sample.

The CDR3 runs 15 residues from the cysteine to the phenylalanine. The entry retains the CDR3 DNA only, 45 bases that are in frame from base 1. CDR1 and CDR2 are read off the germline V gene as SGHTS and YDEGEE. V loses 2 bases, J loses 2 bases, and the germline ends lie 11 bases apart. Each collaborating institution followed its own protocols to collect whole blood in K2EDTA tubes. Collaborator samples were shipped for TCRbeta analysis as frozen whole blood, isolated PBMCs, or DNA extracted from either sample type. Sequences were obtained from peripheral blood. Here the chain combines TRBV5-8 and TRBJ2-1; perhaps TRBD2 is the D gene, with 6 bases matching. The TCR sequence derives from a woman between 50 and 59 years old with acute or convalescent COVID-19. In nucleotide form, the sequence is TGTGCCAGCAGCTTAGGAGGGAACACCTACAATGAGCAGTTCTTC. Protein translation: CASSLGGNTYNEQFF.